In this sample, the clone carrying this T cell receptor (beta chain) turned up a few times. The target antigen is unknown. V trimming: 0 bases; J trimming: 6 bases; junction bases outside the gene matches: 1. This CDR3 has 14 residues. Germline CDR1 reads SGHRS; CDR2 reads YFSETQ. TCRdb reprocessed the 5' RACE reads with MiXCR, giving one entry per CDR3 protein. The sample lists some 320,000 distinct CDR3 sequences, around 4.4% seen once, with 19% in the top ten. The data are from a study of T cells after yellow fever vaccination. For the study at large: It was SMART-Seq v4 Ultra Low Input that prepared the fractions with low cell numbers.

Study-wide results and limits: Boosting was followed by the reappearance of most primary-vaccination clones (about 96% CD4, around 90% CD8).

This TCR was sampled from a man between 18 and 35 years old who received the YFV17D yellow fever vaccine. The sequences come from PBMCs, collected 15 days after the yellow fever booster vaccination. V usage is TRBV5-1 and J usage is TRBJ2-1; 9 bases line up with TRBD1. In nucleotides, the CDR3 is TGCGCCAGCAGCTTGGGACAGGGGGGCAATGAGCAGTTCTTC. Translated: CASSLGQGGNEQFF.